This note documents a single TCR beta chain sequence. Its antigen is as yet unknown. This sample was included in a study of cytomegalovirus exposure and HLA in healthy donors. Study at large: Early release data held around 80 million unique TCRs from HLA-typed donors. General observations from the study: The study designated 150 or so TCR beta chains cytomegalovirus-associated. Presence/absence analyses supposed approximately even sequencing depth among donors. With later analysis, a missense DCLRE1C variant became linked to TCR beta V- and J-gene trimming.

The CDR3 loop spans 13 amino acids. Germline V gives CDR1 SEHNR, CDR2 FQNEAQ (reference sequence). Deletions cut 5 bases from V and 5 bases from J, with 13 bases between. The PCR had 60 Vbeta and 13 Jbeta primers. Using immunoSEQ multiplex PCR, the repertoire was profiled, and TCRdb retains in-frame clones only, with some absent. The sample holds 160,000 or so clones, roughly 79% seen once. Material for sequencing was PBMCs. The chain has TRBV7-9 and TRBJ2-7; perhaps TRBD1 as D (5 bases). This receptor was obtained from a woman aged 45-60 years in good health and CMV-seronegative. The CDR3 DNA reads TGTGCCAGCAGCGTAGGGGCCCGAAACGAGCAGTACTTC. Amino acids: CASSVGARNEQYF.